The 8 T cell receptor beta chains below were found in one sample sequenced in a study of PD-1 blockade in classical Hodgkin lymphoma. Described time point: cycle 4 day 1 (C4D1), after 5 to 7 weeks of nivolumab. Every patient relapsed after autologous stem cell transplantation, and brentuximab vedotin exposure varied. TCRdb's copy holds only in-frame clones and misses some; the assay was immunoSEQ multiplex PCR. Of tens of thousands of clones in the sample, approximately 86% were seen once. Specimen: peripheral blood mononuclear cells (PBMCs), collected before the fourth cycle of nivolumab. These receptors were collected from a human donor with classical Hodgkin lymphoma.

The chain couples TRBV19 to TRBJ2-1; 7 bases line up with TRBD2. CDR3 length equals 12 residues. The J segment lost 14 bases and the V segment lost 0 bases, leaving 4 bases of the junction unmatched. CDR1 and CDR2 from the germline V gene are LNHDA and SQIVND (reference sequence). The CDR3 DNA reads as TGTGCCAGTAGTATAGAGGGGGGGACGAAGTTCTTC. It is translated as CASSIEGGTKFF.

V is TRBV5-8 and J is TRBJ1-4; the match to TRBD1 covers 7 bases. CDR3 length equals 14 residues. Trimming at V came to 4 bases and at J to 3 bases, leaving 3 bases not matched to a gene. CDR1 SGHTS and CDR2 YDEGEE come from the germline V gene. In DNA, the CDR3 is TGTGCCAGCAGCGTCGGGACAGCTAATGAAAAACTGTTTTTT. It yields the protein CASSVGTANEKLFF.

The chain uses TRBV9 and TRBJ1-1; the D is unclear. The CDR3 is 15 amino acids. V dropped 0 bases and J dropped 5 bases, with 14 bases sitting between them. Germline CDR1 SGDLS, CDR2 YYNGEE. This CDR3 reads CASSVGGTVGTEAFF. CDR3 nucleotides: TGTGCCAGCAGCGTAGGGGGAACGGTTGGAACTGAAGCTTTCTTT.

The chain carries TRBV28 and TRBJ2-7, with TRBD2 as a possible D gene (6 bases). Deletions cut 5 bases from V and 6 bases from J, with 14 bases between. CDR3 size: 13 residues. CDR1 MDHEN and CDR2 SYDVKM come from the germline V gene. The CDR3 sequence is CASSTGTPGEQYF. For the CDR3, the DNA is TGTGCCAGCAGTACCGGGACTCCCGGCGAGCAGTACTTC. The full variable domain, completed using reference TRBV28 and TRBJ2-7, is DVKVTQSSRYLVKRTGEKVFLECVQDMDHENMFWYRQDPGLGLRLIYFSYDVKMKEKGDIPEGYSVSREKKERFSLILESASTNQTSMYLCASSTGTPGEQYFGPGTRLTVT.

The gene calls are TRBV18 and TRBJ1-5; 11 bases map to TRBD1. CDR1 is KGHSH, CDR2 LQKENI, per germline. The ends lost 5 bases at V and 1 base at J; junction bases unmatched: 13. The CDR3 is 19 amino acids. This chain's CDR3 is CASSEFRTGGAGSNQPQHF. As DNA, the CDR3 is TGTGCCAGCTCAGAATTTCGGACAGGGGGCGCCGGAAGCAATCAGCCCCAGCATTTT.

This chain joins TRBV19 and TRBJ2-1, with 13 bases fitting TRBD2. V lost 5 bases to trimming and J lost 9 bases; unmatched junction nucleotides: 7. The V gene's germline CDR1 is LNHDA and CDR2 SQIVND (reference sequence). The CDR3 is 15 residues long. The DNA for the CDR3 is TGTGCCAGTAGTCCTCCGGGACTAGCGGGGAGTGAGCAGTTCTTC. It is translated as CASSPPGLAGSEQFF.

This clone was recorded only once. V gene TRBV11-2 combines with J gene TRBJ2-7, with no clear D. The ends were cut back, 1 base at V and 2 bases at J, with 6 bases in the middle. This CDR3 region has 13 residues. The germline gives CDR1 SGHAT, CDR2 FQNNGV. For the CDR3, the DNA is TGTGCCAGCAGCTTAGGGGGTCCCTACGAGCAGTACTTC. Its translation: CASSLGGPYEQYF.

The chain employs TRBV14 and TRBJ2-3; 8 bases are shared with TRBD1. V shed 4 bases and J 3 bases; nucleotides not matched to a gene: 6. The germline CDR1 and CDR2 sequences are SGHDN and FVKESK. This CDR3 has 15 amino acids. The CDR3 nucleotides read TGTGCCAGCAGCCCCGGACAGGGTGTGACAGATACGCAGTATTTT. It encodes CASSPGQGVTDTQYF.